This TCR beta chain came from a study of blood T cell repertoires in COVID-19. The overall study: COVID-19 samples from acute and convalescent phases originated in the United States, Italy and Spain. T cells, B-cell-depleted T cells, or PBMCs supplied cDNA or gDNA.

Germline lookup yields CDR1 SGHRS and CDR2 YFSETQ. The J segment lost 4 bases and the V segment lost 2 bases, leaving 5 bases of the junction unmatched. The CDR3 is 15 residues long. Per the original data handling: Reference gene primers were amplified, and this amplification served to estimate nucleated cell counts. Some clones are missing from TCRdb's copy, which holds only in-frame ones; the method was immunoSEQ multiplex PCR. V, J and clone size derive from that table, while D and trimming were established from the DNA sequence. This sample has more than 75,000 clones, with 88% found just once. V and J are TRBV5-1 and TRBJ2-3, with 9 bases that match TRBD2. The TCR sequence derives from a woman aged 80 or older with active COVID-19. Input material: peripheral blood. The CDR3 spells CASSLGLAGPDTQYF. DNA for the CDR3: TGCGCCAGCAGCTTAGGGCTAGCGGGACCAGATACGCAGTATTTT.